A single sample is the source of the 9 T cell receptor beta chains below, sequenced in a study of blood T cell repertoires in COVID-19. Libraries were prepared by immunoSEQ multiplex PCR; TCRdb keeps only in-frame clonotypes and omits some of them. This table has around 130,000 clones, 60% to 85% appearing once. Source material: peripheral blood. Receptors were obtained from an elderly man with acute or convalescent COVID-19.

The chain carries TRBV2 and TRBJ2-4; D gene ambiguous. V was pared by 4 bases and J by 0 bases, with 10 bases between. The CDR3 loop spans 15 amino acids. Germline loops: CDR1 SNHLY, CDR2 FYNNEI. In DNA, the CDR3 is TGTGCCAGCAGTGGCCCACAGATAGCCAAAAACATTCAGTACTTC. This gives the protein CASSGPQIAKNIQYF. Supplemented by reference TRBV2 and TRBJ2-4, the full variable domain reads EPEVTQTPSHQVTQMGQEVILRCVPISNHLYFYWYRQILGQKVEFLVSFYNNEISEKSEIFDDQFSVERPDGSNFTLKIRSTKLEDSAMYFCASSGPQIAKNIQYFGAGTRLSVL.

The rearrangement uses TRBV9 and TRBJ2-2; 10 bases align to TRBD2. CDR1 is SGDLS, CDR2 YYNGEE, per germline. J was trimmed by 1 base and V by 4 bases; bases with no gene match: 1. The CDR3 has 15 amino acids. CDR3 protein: CASSRLAGNTGELFF. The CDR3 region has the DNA TGTGCCAGCAGCCGACTAGCGGGGAACACCGGGGAGCTGTTTTTT.

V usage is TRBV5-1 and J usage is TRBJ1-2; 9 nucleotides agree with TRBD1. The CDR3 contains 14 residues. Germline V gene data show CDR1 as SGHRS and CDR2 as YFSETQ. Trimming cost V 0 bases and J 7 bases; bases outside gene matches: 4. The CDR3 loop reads CASSLDRGLGGYTF. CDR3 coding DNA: TGCGCCAGCAGCTTGGACAGGGGGCTGGGTGGCTACACCTTC. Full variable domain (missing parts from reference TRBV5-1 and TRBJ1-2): KAGVTQTPRYLIKTRGQQVTLSCSPISGHRSVSWYQQTPGQGLQFLFEYFSETQRNKGNFPGRFSGRQFSNSRSEMNVSTLELGDSALYLCASSLDRGLGGYTFGSGTRLTVV.

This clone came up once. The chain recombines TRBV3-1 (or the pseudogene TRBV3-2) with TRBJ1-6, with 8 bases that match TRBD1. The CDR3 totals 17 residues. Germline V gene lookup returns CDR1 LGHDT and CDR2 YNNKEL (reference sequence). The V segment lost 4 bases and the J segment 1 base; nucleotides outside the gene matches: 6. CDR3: CASSRGTGASYNSPLHF. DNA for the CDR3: TGTGCCAGCAGCCGAGGGACAGGAGCGTCCTATAATTCACCCCTCCACTTT.

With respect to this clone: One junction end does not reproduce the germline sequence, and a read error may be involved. CDR3 protein: CAGSVGGLAGQYNEQFF. CDR3 DNA: TGTGCCGGCAGCGTAGGGGGACTAGCGGGGCAATACAATGAGCAGTTCTTC. The V call is TRBV9, the J call TRBJ2-1; TRBD2 matches at 13 bases. Germline loops: CDR1 SGDLS, CDR2 YYNGEE. The CDR3 is made up of 17 amino acids.

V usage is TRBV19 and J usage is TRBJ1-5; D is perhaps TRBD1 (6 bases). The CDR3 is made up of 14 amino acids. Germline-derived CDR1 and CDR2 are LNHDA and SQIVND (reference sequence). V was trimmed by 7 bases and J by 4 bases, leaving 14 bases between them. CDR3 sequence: CASKRGGGNQPQHF. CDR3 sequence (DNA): TGTGCCAGTAAAAGAGGGGGTGGAAATCAGCCCCAGCATTTT.

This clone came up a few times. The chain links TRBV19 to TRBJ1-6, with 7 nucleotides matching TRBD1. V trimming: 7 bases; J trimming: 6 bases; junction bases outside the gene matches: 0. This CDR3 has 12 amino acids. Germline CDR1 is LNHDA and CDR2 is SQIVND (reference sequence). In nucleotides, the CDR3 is TGTGCCAGTACAGGGGGTAATTCACCCCTCCACTTT. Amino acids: CASTGGNSPLHF.

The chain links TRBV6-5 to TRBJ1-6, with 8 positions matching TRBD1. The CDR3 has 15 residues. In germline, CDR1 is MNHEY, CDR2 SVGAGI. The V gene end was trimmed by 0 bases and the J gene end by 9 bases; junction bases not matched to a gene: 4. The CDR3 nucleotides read TGTGCCAGCAGTTACTCGACAGGGGTTGGTTCACCCCTCCACTTT. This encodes CASSYSTGVGSPLHF.

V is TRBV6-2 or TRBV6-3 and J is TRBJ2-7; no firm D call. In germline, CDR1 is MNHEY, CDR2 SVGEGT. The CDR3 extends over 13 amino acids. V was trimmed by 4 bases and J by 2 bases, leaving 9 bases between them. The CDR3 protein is CASSWAAPYEQYF. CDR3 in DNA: TGTGCCAGCAGTTGGGCAGCCCCCTACGAGCAGTACTTC.